The rows below give T cell receptor beta chains drawn from one sample of a study of beta chain features in type 1 diabetes. This table comes from immunoSEQ multiplex PCR, and its TCRdb copy is limited to in-frame clones, with some not included. The sample records 400,000 to 550,000 clones, 10% to 12% being singletons. What was sequenced was naive CD4+ T cells from blood. Source of these receptors: a woman younger than 30 in good health. Both conserved end residues are part of each CDR3.

V: TRBV7-2
CDR3: CASSRGRDGYTF

V: TRBV7-2
CDR3: CASSLAPQGYEQFF

V: TRBV7-2
CDR3: CASSSWTGANTQYF

V: TRBV7-9
CDR3: CASTKPELVEKLFF

V: TRBV27
CDR3: CASWATGRAYTQYF

V: TRBV4-1
CDR3: CASSHPVRGVNEQFF

V: TRBV30
CDR3: CAWSGLMGVAQYF

V: TRBV11-1
CDR3: CASSPRYSTDTQYF

V: TRBV30
CDR3: CASRAPGLGNTIYF

V: TRBV18
CDR3: CASSSDGNTIYF

V: TRBV5-1
CDR3: CASSLVVDTQYF

V: TRBV7-9
CDR3: CASSPKGTTPDTQYF

V: TRBV7-9
CDR3: CASSPGQPSPLHF

V: TRBV6-6
CDR3: CASSLVRSHEQFF

V: TRBV6-5
CDR3: CASSRDLRYTF

V: TRBV4-3
CDR3: CASSRGYTGNTEAFF

V: TRBV5-1
CDR3: CASSLGRRENHRRTDTQYF

V: TRBV7-9
CDR3: CASSLRTDTQYF

V: TRBV28
CDR3: CASSLRPTSKTQYF

V: TRBV19
CDR3: CASGDGRRSGANVLTF

V: TRBV27
CDR3: CASSRGFSYNEQFF

V: TRBV4-1
CDR3: CASSQVILYTEAFF

V: TRBV15
CDR3: CATSRESLATEEQYF

V: TRBV28
CDR3: CASTMVPSGNTIYF

V: TRBV5-6
CDR3: CASSPGRIDSVQYF

V: TRBV29-1
CDR3: CSVGPVEGAYYEQYF

V: TRBV2
CDR3: CASSPYRGQETQYF

V: TRBV5-4
CDR3: CASSLGRETYGYTF

V: TRBV7-2
CDR3: CASSPFSLAKNIQYF

V: TRBV2
CDR3: CASRATVNGYTF

V: TRBV4-3
CDR3: CASSQDLGQSGRPGQYF

V: TRBV18
CDR3: CASSPRDRDMPLHF

V: TRBV9
CDR3: CASSVGSLNEQFF

V: TRBV5-4
CDR3: CASSLPTSGRKDTQYF

V: TRBV19
CDR3: CASSIRGSGANVLTF

V: TRBV14
CDR3: CASSQARQGKTQYF

V: TRBV7-8
CDR3: CASSHRTYLGDTQYF

V: TRBV6-5
CDR3: CASSRPGLEGNEQFF

V: TRBV28
CDR3: CASSFVGTALIRYF

V: TRBV14
CDR3: CASSPLTPGRTRNNSPLHF

V: TRBV25-1
CDR3: CASSEYQGGRETQYF

V: TRBV27
CDR3: CASTRSSSYEQYF

V: TRBV5-4
CDR3: CASSAALYAGTQYF

V: TRBV7-8
CDR3: CASSPGGQETQYF

V: TRBV6-5
CDR3: CASSYQGSTNEKLFF